The 4 T cell receptor beta chains below were found in one sample sequenced in a study of shared clonotypes between healthy human individuals. Produced via immunoSEQ multiplex PCR; TCRdb's table is partial and in-frame only. The data hold roughly 1,500,000 clones, with about 98.5% observed a single time. Sequencing was done on a sample of naive CD4+ T cells sorted from blood. Subset of the sample: CD45RA+ positively selected. These receptors came from a young man in good health.

The V gene is TRBV5-1, the J gene TRBJ1-1; D is ambiguous. The V and J ends lost 2 bases and 1 base respectively, with 9 bases between them. This CDR3 spans 14 amino acids. From germline, CDR1 is SGHRS and CDR2 YFSETQ. The CDR3 DNA sequence: TGCGCCAGCAGCTTTGTCGGGGAGAACACTGAAGCTTTCTTT. The encoded protein is CASSFVGENTEAFF.

This chain joins TRBV7-8 and TRBJ2-7; TRBD2 agrees at 11 bases. The CDR3 has 15 residues. Germline loops: CDR1 SGHVS, CDR2 FQNEAQ. J lost 0 bases, V lost 4 bases, and 2 bases had no gene match. The CDR3: CASSWTSGFSYEQYF. Here the CDR3 DNA reads TGTGCCAGCAGCTGGACTAGCGGGTTCTCCTACGAGCAGTACTTC.

In regard to this clone: In the same sample, other DNA sequences code for this CDR3. The chain is built from TRBV7-2 and TRBJ1-4, with D unresolved. Germline V CDR1 and CDR2: SGHTA, FQGNSA. The germline V and J ends were trimmed by 1 base and 0 bases, with 9 bases remaining between them. The CDR3 extends over 16 amino acids. Written as DNA, the CDR3 is TGTGCCAGCAGCTTAGTAGGTACAGCAACTAATGAAAAACTGTTTTTT. Protein sequence: CASSLVGTATNEKLFF.

The V call is TRBV5-4, the J call TRBJ2-2; 10 nucleotides agree with TRBD1. The CDR3 covers 14 residues. The ends lost 10 bases at V and 6 bases at J; junction bases unmatched: 9. Per germline, CDR1 SGHNT and CDR2 YYREEE (reference sequence). DNA of the CDR3: TGTGCCGTGGGGCGACAGGGGGCTCCCGGGGAGCTGTTTTTT. The encoded protein is CAVGRQGAPGELFF.